A selection of T cell receptor beta chains follows, all from one sample in a study of long-term antiretroviral therapy in people with HIV. Sequencing used immunoSEQ multiplex PCR; TCRdb keeps in-frame clones, though not all of them. The table lists over 9,500 clones, around 75% of them singletons. Sequencing used unsorted PBMCs, obtained 1.8 years before starting antiretroviral therapy. The receptor source for this set is a man aged 40-55 years with HIV. Each CDR3 is given with its conserved first and last residue. Each record gives: D gene, V gene, CDR3 protein. The D gene is left open where the match is weak.

>-|TRBV29-1
CSGYRSGVWTEAFF
>-|TRBV4-1
CASSQEGGGTRAKNIQYF
>-|TRBV7-9
CASSLTGGDTEAFF
>TRBD2|TRBV7-2
CASSLGLARHEQFF
>-|TRBV6-5
CASSYGGGPGNEQYF
>-|TRBV5-1
CASSLGPEGEKLFF
>TRBD1|TRBV2
CASAPPGQAIYEQYF
>TRBD1|TRBV7-9
CASSLPGQGKTEAFF
>-|TRBV7-9
CASSLKETQYF
>TRBD1|TRBV18
CASSPSTGLGANVLTF
>TRBD1|TRBV6-5
CASSRDRRLNYGYTF
>-|TRBV5-1
CASSPVTPPGELFF
>-|TRBV27
CASKGGPWGEAFF
>TRBD2|TRBV29-1
CSARAGTYNEQFF
>TRBD2|TRBV5-4
CASSLDGLAVNTGELFF
>-|TRBV30
CAWSRDTNQPQHF
>-|TRBV11-3
CASSQGGDTGELFF
>TRBD1|TRBV7-2
CASSPRGHEQYF
>TRBD1|TRBV7-3
CASSLWGDRSTEAFF
>-|TRBV7-3
CASSLTQGYEQYF
>TRBD1|TRBV19
CASTADRASNQPQHF
>-|TRBV5-5
CASTPRLNTEAFF
>-|TRBV6-1
CASGVGTYNSPLHF
>-|TRBV4-1
CASSQDLPRVSYNSPLHF
>-|TRBV6-5
CASSPRATDTQYF
>TRBD2|TRBV6-1
CALGLRGLNTGELFF
>TRBD1|TRBV15
CATSRLIGTDYEQYF
>TRBD1|TRBV11-2
CASSLAGTGSPLHF
>-|TRBV12-5
CASGPGAMNTEAFF
>TRBD2|TRBV30
CAWSVRGADTQYF
>-|TRBV19
CASSMVSGAYNEQFF
>-|TRBV7-9
CASSPLGGEQYF
>-|TRBV12-5
CASGLITGELFF
>-|TRBV7-2
CASSPRPGPYQPQHF
>TRBD1|TRBV2
CASQGTGLGQPQHF
>-|TRBV18
CASSPPEAYSYGYTF
>-|TRBV19
CASSLGAGGMNTEAFF
>-|TRBV29-1
CSVRLQAWEQFF
>TRBD1|TRBV5-4
CASSGDSRLTDTQYF
>-|TRBV30
CAWSVRGTGGILGYTF